Listed below are T cell receptor beta chains from one sample, sequenced in a study of control samples from healthy donors and cancer patients. Assay used: immunoSEQ multiplex PCR; TCRdb lists only in-frame clones, some missing. The repertoire holds around 170,000 clones, with almost 90% as singletons. Sequenced material: blood. These receptors were collected from a woman in her 50s in good health. Both conserved end residues are part of each CDR3. The D gene is left open where the match is weak. The size entry is marked missing in some rows and otherwise reads once, few, many or a size class.

J | V | D | size | CDR3 | DNA
TRBJ2-3 | TRBV28 | TRBD2 | NA | CASSLFSGRTDTQYF | TGTGCCAGCAGTTTATTCAGCGGGAGGACAGATACGCAGTATTTT
TRBJ1-2 | TRBV5-5 | TRBD1 | NA | CASSLLDRANYGYTF | TGTGCCAGCAGCCTCCTAGACAGGGCTAACTATGGCTACACCTTC
TRBJ1-2 | TRBV3-1/TRBV3-2 | NA | NA | CASSPGTYGYTF | TGTGCCAGCAGCCCCGGGACCTATGGCTACACCTTC
TRBJ2-5 | TRBV10-3 | TRBD2 | NA | CAISESVASGRKETQYF | TGTGCCATCAGTGAGTCTGTGGCTAGCGGGAGGAAAGAGACCCAGTACTTC
TRBJ2-7 | TRBV11-3 | TRBD2 | NA | CASSLFGTSGYEQYF | TGTGCCAGCAGCTTATTCGGGACTAGCGGCTACGAGCAGTACTTC
TRBJ2-7 | TRBV28 | NA | NA | CASSPHEGVSYEQYF | TGTGCCAGCAGTCCCCATGAAGGTGTCTCCTACGAGCAGTACTTC
TRBJ1-2 | TRBV19 | NA | NA | CASRPVEGYGYTF | TGTGCCAGTCGTCCGGTGGAGGGGTATGGCTACACCTTC
TRBJ2-2 | TRBV7-9 | NA | NA | CASSLGQLNTGELFF | TGTGCCAGCAGCTTAGGACAGCTGAACACCGGGGAGCTGTTTTTT
TRBJ2-3 | TRBV2 | TRBD1 | NA | CASSWDSDTQYF | TGTGCCAGCAGCTGGGACAGCGATACGCAGTATTTT
TRBJ2-5 | TRBV19 | NA | few | CASAIEETQYF | TGTGCCAGTGCTATTGAGGAGACCCAGTACTTC
TRBJ1-2 | TRBV19 | TRBD1 | NA | CASRDYRGLDYGYTF | TGTGCCAGTCGAGACTACAGGGGGCTCGACTATGGCTACACCTTC
TRBJ1-1 | TRBV12-3/TRBV12-4 | NA | medium-sized | CASSLDRYTEAFF | TGTGCCAGCAGCCTTGACAGGTACACTGAAGCTTTCTTT
TRBJ1-2 | TRBV5-1 | NA | NA | CASSLEIGAGGYGYTF | TGCGCCAGCAGCTTGGAGATAGGGGCCGGCGGCTATGGCTACACCTTC
TRBJ2-1 | TRBV9 | NA | NA | CASSVHREDDEQFF | TGTGCCAGCAGCGTACATAGAGAGGATGATGAGCAGTTCTTC
TRBJ1-1 | TRBV5-6 | NA | NA | CASSLVSVMNTEAFF | TGTGCCAGCAGCTTGGTATCCGTCATGAACACTGAAGCTTTCTTT
TRBJ2-1 | TRBV13 | TRBD2 | NA | CASSRLAGGRSYNEQFF | TGTGCCAGCAGTCGTCTAGCGGGTGGGAGATCCTACAATGAGCAGTTCTTC
TRBJ2-1 | TRBV5-1 | NA | NA | CASSDTRDEQFF | TGCGCCAGCAGCGACACTAGGGATGAGCAGTTCTTC
TRBJ2-5 | TRBV9 | TRBD2 | once | CASSLVAGVGETQYF | TGTGCCAGCAGCCTCGTAGCGGGAGTTGGGGAGACCCAGTACTTC
TRBJ1-3 | TRBV13 | NA | few | CASSTGRLRTIYF | TGTGCCAGCAGCACGGGACGGTTAAGGACCATATATTTT
TRBJ2-1 | TRBV7-8 | TRBD2 | NA | CASSFRGLGTSRLNEQFF | TGTGCCAGCAGCTTTAGAGGGCTAGGGACTAGCAGGTTAAATGAGCAGTTCTTC
TRBJ1-2 | TRBV3-1/TRBV3-2 | TRBD1 | NA | CASSQGGDRLGGGYTF | TGTGCCAGCAGCCAAGGCGGGGACAGGCTTGGCGGTGGCTACACCTTC
TRBJ1-4 | TRBV5-1 | TRBD1 | NA | CASSLQGATNEKLFF | TGCGCCAGCAGCTTACAGGGGGCAACTAATGAAAAACTGTTTTTT
TRBJ1-2 | TRBV19 | NA | NA | CASSIAAGNYGYTF | TGTGCCAGTAGTATAGCGGCAGGGAACTATGGCTACACCTTC